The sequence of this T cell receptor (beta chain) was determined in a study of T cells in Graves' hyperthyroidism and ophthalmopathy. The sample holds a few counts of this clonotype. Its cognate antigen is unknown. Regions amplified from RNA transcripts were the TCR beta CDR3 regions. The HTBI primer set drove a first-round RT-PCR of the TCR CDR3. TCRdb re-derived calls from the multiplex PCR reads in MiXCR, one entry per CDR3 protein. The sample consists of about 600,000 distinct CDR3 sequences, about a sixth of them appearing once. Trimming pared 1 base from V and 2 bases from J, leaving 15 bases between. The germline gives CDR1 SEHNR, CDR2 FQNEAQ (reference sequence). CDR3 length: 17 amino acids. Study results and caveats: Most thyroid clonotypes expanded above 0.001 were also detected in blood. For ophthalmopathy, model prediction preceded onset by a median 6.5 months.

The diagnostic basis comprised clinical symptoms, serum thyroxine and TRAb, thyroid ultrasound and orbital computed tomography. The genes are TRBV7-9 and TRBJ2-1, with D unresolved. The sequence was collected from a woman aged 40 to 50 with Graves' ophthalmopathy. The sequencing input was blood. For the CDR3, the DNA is TGTGCCAGCAGCTTAGTCCACCGACCGGAAACCTACAATGAGCAGTTCTTC. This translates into CASSLVHRPETYNEQFF.